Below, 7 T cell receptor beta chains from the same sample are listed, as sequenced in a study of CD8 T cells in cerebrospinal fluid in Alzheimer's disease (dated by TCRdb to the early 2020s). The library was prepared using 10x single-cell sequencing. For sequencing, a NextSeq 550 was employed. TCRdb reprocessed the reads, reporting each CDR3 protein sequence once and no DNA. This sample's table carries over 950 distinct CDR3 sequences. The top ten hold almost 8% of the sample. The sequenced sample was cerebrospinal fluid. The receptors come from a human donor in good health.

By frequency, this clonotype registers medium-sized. The CDR3 reads CASSRGLAGGQYEQYF. The V gene is TRBV5-6, the J gene TRBJ2-7; the D call from TCRdb, TRBD2, cannot be confirmed without DNA. Germline CDR1 is SGHDT and CDR2 is YYEEEE. This CDR3 has 16 amino acids. Using reference TRBV5-6 and TRBJ2-7 for the parts outside the CDR3, the full variable domain is DAGVTQSPTHLIKTRGQQVTLRCSPKSGHDTVSWYQQALGQGPQFIFQYYEEEERQRGNFPDRFSGHQFPNYSSELNVNALLLGDSALYLCASSRGLAGGQYEQYFGPGTRLTVT.

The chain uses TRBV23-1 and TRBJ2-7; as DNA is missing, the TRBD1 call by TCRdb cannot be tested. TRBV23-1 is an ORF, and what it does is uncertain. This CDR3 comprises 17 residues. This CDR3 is CASSQSNRVLSLCEQYF.

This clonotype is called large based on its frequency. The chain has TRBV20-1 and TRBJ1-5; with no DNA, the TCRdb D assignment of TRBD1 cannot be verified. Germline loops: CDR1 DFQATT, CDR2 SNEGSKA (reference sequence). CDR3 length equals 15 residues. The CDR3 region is CSARERQGKGQPQHF.

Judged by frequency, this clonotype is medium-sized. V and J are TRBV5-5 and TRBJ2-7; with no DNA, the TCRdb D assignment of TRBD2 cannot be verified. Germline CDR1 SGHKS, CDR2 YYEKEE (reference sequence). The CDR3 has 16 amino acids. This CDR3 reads CASSAPGTEVYYEQYF.

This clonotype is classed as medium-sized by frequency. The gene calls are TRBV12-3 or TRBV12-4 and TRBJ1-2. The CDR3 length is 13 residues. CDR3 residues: CASSLRQDYGYTF.

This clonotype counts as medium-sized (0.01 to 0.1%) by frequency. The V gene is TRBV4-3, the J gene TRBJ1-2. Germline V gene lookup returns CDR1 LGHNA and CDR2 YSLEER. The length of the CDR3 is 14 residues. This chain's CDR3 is CASSQDRVGGGYTF.

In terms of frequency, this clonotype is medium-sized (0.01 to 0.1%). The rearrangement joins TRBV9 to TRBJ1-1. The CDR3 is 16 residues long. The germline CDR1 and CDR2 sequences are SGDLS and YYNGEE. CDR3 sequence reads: CASSTRSQVGLAEAFF.